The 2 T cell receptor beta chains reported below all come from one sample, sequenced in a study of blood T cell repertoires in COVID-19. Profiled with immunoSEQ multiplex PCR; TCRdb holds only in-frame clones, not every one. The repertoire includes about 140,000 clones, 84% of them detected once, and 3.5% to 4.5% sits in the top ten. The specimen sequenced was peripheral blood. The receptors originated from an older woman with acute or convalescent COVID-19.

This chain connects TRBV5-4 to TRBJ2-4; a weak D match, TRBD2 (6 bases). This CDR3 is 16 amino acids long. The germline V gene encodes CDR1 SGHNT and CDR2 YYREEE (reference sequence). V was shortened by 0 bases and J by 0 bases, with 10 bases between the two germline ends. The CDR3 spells CASSLVSGVAKNIQYF. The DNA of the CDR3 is TGTGCCAGCAGCTTGGTTAGCGGAGTAGCCAAAAACATTCAGTACTTC.

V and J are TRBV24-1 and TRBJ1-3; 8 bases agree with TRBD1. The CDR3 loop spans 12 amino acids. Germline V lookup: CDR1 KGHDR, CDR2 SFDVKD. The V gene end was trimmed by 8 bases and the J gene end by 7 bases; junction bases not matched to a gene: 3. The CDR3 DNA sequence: TGTGCCACCATGGACAGGGAGAACACCATATATTTT. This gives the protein CATMDRENTIYF.